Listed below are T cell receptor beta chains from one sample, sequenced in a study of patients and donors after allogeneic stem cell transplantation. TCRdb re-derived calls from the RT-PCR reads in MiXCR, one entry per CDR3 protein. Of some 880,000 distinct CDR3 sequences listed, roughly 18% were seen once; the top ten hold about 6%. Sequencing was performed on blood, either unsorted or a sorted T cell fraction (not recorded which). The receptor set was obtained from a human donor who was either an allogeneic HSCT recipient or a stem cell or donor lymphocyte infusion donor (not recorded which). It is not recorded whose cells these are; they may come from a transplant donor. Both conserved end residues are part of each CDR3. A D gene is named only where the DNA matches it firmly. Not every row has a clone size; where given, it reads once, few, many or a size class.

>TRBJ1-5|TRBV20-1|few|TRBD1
TGCAGTGCTAGAGCTACAGGGGGTGGCAATCAGCCCCAGCATTTT
CSARATGGGNQPQHF
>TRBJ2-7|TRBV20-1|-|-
TGCAGTGCTAGAGATCTGATGGCGGAAAGCTCCTACGAGCAGTACTTC
CSARDLMAESSYEQYF
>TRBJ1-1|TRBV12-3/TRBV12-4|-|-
TGTGCCAGCAGCACTAAAAACACAGGGCGCGGAGCTTTCTTT
CASSTKNTGRGAFF
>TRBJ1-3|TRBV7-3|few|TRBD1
TGTGCCAGCAGCTCCCACAGGGGCCGGGGAAACACCATATATTTT
CASSSHRGRGNTIYF
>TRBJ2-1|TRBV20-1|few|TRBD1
TGCAGTGCTAGACGACAGGGGAAATACAATGAGCAGTTCTTC
CSARRQGKYNEQFF
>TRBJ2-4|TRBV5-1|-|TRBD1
TGCGCCAGCAGTATGGGCCGTGGACAGGGTGTAAACATTCAGTACTTC
CASSMGRGQGVNIQYF
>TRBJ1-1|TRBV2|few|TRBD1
TGTGCCAGCAGTGGAACGACAGGGACCTTCACTGAAGCTTTCTTT
CASSGTTGTFTEAFF
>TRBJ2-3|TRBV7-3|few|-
TGTGCCAGCAGCTTTCAAGGGGGAGATACGCAGTATTTT
CASSFQGGDTQYF
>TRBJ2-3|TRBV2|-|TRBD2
TGTGCCCGACCCTCCGTGCTAGCGGGGAGCACAGATACGCAGTATTTT
CARPSVLAGSTDTQYF
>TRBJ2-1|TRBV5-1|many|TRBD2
TGCGCCAGCAGCTTTGGCGGGGGTTCTTACGGTGAGCAGTTCTTC
CASSFGGGSYGEQFF
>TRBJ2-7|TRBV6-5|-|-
TGTGCCAGCAGTTACCCCGACTTGGACAGAGCAATGGTAGAGCAGTACTTC
CASSYPDLDRAMVEQYF
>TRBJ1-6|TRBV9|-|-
TGTGCCAGCAGCGTCGGGCCCCAAGGAGGGTATAATTCACCCCTCCACTTT
CASSVGPQGGYNSPLHF
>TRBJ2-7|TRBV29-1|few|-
TGCAGCGTGCTAAGATCAGGGCAAGCCTACGAGCAGTACTTC
CSVLRSGQAYEQYF
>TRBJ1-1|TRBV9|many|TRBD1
TGTGCCAGAGGGGGCGAGACTGAAGCTTTCTTT
CARGGETEAFF
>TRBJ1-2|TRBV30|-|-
TGTGCCTGGAGCAACTATGGCTACACCTTC
CAWSNYGYTF
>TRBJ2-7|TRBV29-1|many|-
TGCAGCGTTGTTAGCGGCCCATACGAGCAGTACTTC
CSVVSGPYEQYF
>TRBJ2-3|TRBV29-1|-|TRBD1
TGCAGCGTGCAACAGGGGGCGAATAACCAGTATTTT
CSVQQGANNQYF
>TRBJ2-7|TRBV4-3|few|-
TGCGCCAGCAGCCAAGGAAAGTTTTCCTACGAGCAGTACTTC
CASSQGKFSYEQYF
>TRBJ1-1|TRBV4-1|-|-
TGCGCCAGCGGGACGGTATACACTGAAGCTTTCTTT
CASGTVYTEAFF
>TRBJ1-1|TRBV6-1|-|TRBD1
TGTGCCAGCACGGAGAAGGGGGCGCGAGGTGAAGCTTTCTTT
CASTEKGARGEAFF
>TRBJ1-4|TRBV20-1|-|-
TGCAGTGCTAGAGTGAAAGGTTACAATGAAAAACTGTTTTTT
CSARVKGYNEKLFF
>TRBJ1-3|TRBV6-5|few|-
TGTGCCAGCAGTTACCAGGCAGGTCCCTTCTCTGGAAACACCATATATTTT
CASSYQAGPFSGNTIYF
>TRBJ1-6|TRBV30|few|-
TGTGCCTGGAGTATGGGCCTTAATAATTCACCCCTCCACTTT
CAWSMGLNNSPLHF
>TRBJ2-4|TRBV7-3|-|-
TGTGCCAGCAGCTCGAGTGGGGGCCGATCAAACATTCAGTACTTC
CASSSSGGRSNIQYF
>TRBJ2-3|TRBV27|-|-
TGTGCCAGCAGTCGGCCCCCGCTAGGGCTGAGCACAGATACGCAGTATTTT
CASSRPPLGLSTDTQYF
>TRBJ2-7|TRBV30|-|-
TGTGCCTGGAGTGTTGGGGTCACCTACGAGCAGTACTTC
CAWSVGVTYEQYF
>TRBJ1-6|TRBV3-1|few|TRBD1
TGTGCCAGCAGCCAAAACCCCGGGACAGGGATTTATTCACCCCTCCACTTT
CASSQNPGTGIYSPLHF
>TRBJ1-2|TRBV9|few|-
TGTGCCAGCAGCGTAGATCAGGGCACTAACTATGGCTACACCTTC
CASSVDQGTNYGYTF
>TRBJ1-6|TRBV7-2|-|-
TGTGCCAGCAGCTCGAGGGGGGGCTCAGGTGGGTCACCCCTCCACTTT
CASSSRGGSGGSPLHF
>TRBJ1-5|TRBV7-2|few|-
TGTGCCAGCAGCTTAGACAGGCAATTCGGGCCCCAGCATTTT
CASSLDRQFGPQHF
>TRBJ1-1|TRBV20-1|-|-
TGCAGTGCTAGAGATCATCGGACATCGAACACTGAAGCTTTCTTT
CSARDHRTSNTEAFF
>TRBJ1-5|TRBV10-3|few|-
TGTGCCATCAGTGGAGGGTCACAGGTCGGCAATCAGCCCCAGCATTTT
CAISGGSQVGNQPQHF
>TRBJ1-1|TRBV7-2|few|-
TGTGCCAGCAGTAAAGGGGCCGGGGACACTGAAGCTTTCTTT
CASSKGAGDTEAFF
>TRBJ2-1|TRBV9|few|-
TGTGCCAGCAGCGTAGCTACGGGACGCTTCAACTACAATGAGCAGTTCTTC
CASSVATGRFNYNEQFF
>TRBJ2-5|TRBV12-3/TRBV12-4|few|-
TGTGCCAGCAGTTGGAGTGCGGGAGAGACCCAGTACTTC
CASSWSAGETQYF
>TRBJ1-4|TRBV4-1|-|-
TGCGCCAGCAGCCAAGCTCTACTACCAACTAATGAAAAACTGTTTTTT
CASSQALLPTNEKLFF
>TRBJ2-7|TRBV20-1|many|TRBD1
TGCAGTGCTAGAGATCCAGGGACAGGGGCCTACGAGCAGTACTTC
CSARDPGTGAYEQYF
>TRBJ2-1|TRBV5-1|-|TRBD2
TGCGCCAGCAGCTTGGGCCCGAGCGGGGGAAATGAGCAGTTCTTC
CASSLGPSGGNEQFF
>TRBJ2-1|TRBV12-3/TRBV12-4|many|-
TGTGCCAGCAGGACTAGGTTTGGTGAGCAGTTCTTC
CASRTRFGEQFF
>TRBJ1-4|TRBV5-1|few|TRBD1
TGCGCCAGCAGTTCAAACAGGGGTGTCGGTGAAAAACTGTTTTTT
CASSSNRGVGEKLFF
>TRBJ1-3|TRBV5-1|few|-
TGCGCCAGCAGCCAAAACGGCGGAAACTCTGGAAACACCATATATTTT
CASSQNGGNSGNTIYF
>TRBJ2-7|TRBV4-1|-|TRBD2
TGCGCCAGCAGCCAGGACGACGGACTAGCTCCCGCGGTGGGGTACTTC
CASSQDDGLAPAVGYF
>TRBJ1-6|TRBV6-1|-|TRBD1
TGTGCCAGCCTATTTATTTACCCGACAGGGAAGAATTCACCCCTCCACTTT
CASLFIYPTGKNSPLHF
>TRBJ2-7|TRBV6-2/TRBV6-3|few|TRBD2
TGTGCCAGCAGTCCGGGACTAGTAACCTACGAGCAGTACTTC
CASSPGLVTYEQYF
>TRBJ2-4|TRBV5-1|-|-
TGCGCCAGCAGCTTTGGGGCCGGAGGCAAAAACATTCAGTACTTC
CASSFGAGGKNIQYF
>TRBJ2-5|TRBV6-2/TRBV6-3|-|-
TGTGCCAGCAGGAGGGGACAATCGGCCCAGTACTTC
CASRRGQSAQYF
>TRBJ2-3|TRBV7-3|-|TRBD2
TGTGCCAGCAGCCCCCTCGAGCGGGGGTATACGCAGTATTTT
CASSPLERGYTQYF
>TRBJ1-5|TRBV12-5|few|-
TGTGCTAGTGGCAATATTGGACCGGGCAATCAGCCCCAGCATTTT
CASGNIGPGNQPQHF
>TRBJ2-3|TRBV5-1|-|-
TGCGCCAGCAGCGGGTTCGGGGGAGAGGTCGATACGCAGTATTTT
CASSGFGGEVDTQYF
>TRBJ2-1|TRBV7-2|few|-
TGTGCCAGCAGCTCCCAGGCCAGGGGCTACAATGAGCAGTTCTTC
CASSSQARGYNEQFF
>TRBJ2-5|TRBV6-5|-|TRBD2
TGTGCCAGCAGTTACTCGAGGGGGACTAGAACTAAGGAGACCCAGTACTTC
CASSYSRGTRTKETQYF
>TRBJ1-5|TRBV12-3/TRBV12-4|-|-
TGTGCCAGCACCCCTCAGGGGAAACGCCGAAATCAGCCCCAGCATTTT
CASTPQGKRRNQPQHF
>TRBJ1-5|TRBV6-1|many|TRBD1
TGTGCCAGCAGTAGGACAGGGAGCAATCAGCCCCAGCATTTT
CASSRTGSNQPQHF